These 11 T cell receptor beta chains were all obtained from the same sample, sequenced in a study of blood T cells in healthy people across ages (dated by TCRdb to the mid-2010s). Receptors were amplified or captured by 5' RACE. The sequencer was an Illumina HiSeq 2500. A second about 7 to 11 cycle PCR used a sample-barcoded 5' primer and a J-beta primer mix. Using fastp trimming at Q25 and MiXCR clonotype assembly, TCRdb reanalyzed the public sequencing data and kept in-frame beta chains. A single entry per CDR3 protein holds the most common genes and DNA from its merged rows. In all, the sample holds 1.5 million to 2 million distinct CDR3 sequences, and about 30% of those were seen once. The ten largest make up 7.7% of the sample. The sequenced sample was blood. Receptors were obtained from a woman aged 30 to 39 in good health.

With respect to this clonotype: Possible read error: a much larger clone is one base away. CDR3 sequence: CASTKTRRGNGYTF. In nucleotides, the CDR3 is TGTGCCAGCACCAAGACCCGGAGGGGGAATGGCTACACCTTC. This chain uses TRBV12-3 or TRBV12-4 with TRBJ1-2; tentative D call: TRBD1 (6 bases). Trimming stripped 7 bases from V and 6 bases from J, with 18 bases between. CDR3 length equals 14 residues.

The chain carries TRBV3-1 and TRBJ2-3; TRBD2 matches at 15 bases. CDR3 length: 18 residues. The germline V gene has CDR1 LGHDT and CDR2 YNNKEL (reference sequence). V lost 5 bases and J lost 6; bases outside the gene matches: 12. The DNA of the CDR3 is TGTGCCAGCAGCTCACGGACTAGCGGGAGGGAATACACGGATACGCAGTATTTT. This encodes CASSSRTSGREYTDTQYF.

This clonotype was seen a few times. For the CDR3, the DNA is TGCGCCAGCAGCACACCACAGGGGGGATACACAGATACGCAGTATTTT. It specifies CASSTPQGGYTDTQYF. This chain joins TRBV5-1 and TRBJ2-3; TRBD1 matches at 8 bases. Germline V lookup: CDR1 SGHRS, CDR2 YFSETQ. The J segment lost 2 bases and the V segment lost 4 bases, leaving 9 bases of the junction unmatched. The CDR3 spans 16 residues.

V gene TRBV6-5 combines with J gene TRBJ2-2; no clear D gene. The CDR3 has 16 residues. Germline CDR1 is MNHEY and CDR2 is SVGAGI. The germline V and J ends were trimmed by 2 bases and 2 bases, with 12 bases remaining between them. CDR3 coding DNA: TGTGCCAGCAGTTACGTTCGGACGCATAACACCGGGGAGCTGTTTTTT. Translation gives CASSYVRTHNTGELFF.

This clonotype was seen just once. One end of the junction varies from germline; a read error may be responsible. The rearrangement links TRBV12-3 or TRBV12-4 to TRBJ2-7; 10 nucleotides align to TRBD2. The CDR3 sequence is 15 residues long. As DNA, the CDR3 is TGTACCAGCAGTAGCGGGGGGCAGGCCTCCTACGAGCAGTACTTC. It is translated as CTSSSGGQASYEQYF.

The V call is TRBV6-1, the J call TRBJ2-4; 10 nucleotides match TRBD1. The closer fit of TRBJ2-7 to the DNA end suggests the J call may be wrong. The germline CDR1 and CDR2 sequences are MNHNS and SASEGT. This CDR3 comprises 14 residues. The CDR3 sequence: CASSARTGGGEQYF. The CDR3, as DNA: TGTGCCAGCAGTGCGCGGACAGGGGGTGGCGAGCAGTACTTC.

This clonotype has just a few counts. V is TRBV18 and J is TRBJ2-5, with D maybe TRBD1 (7 bases). With the DNA end fitting TRBJ2-7 better, the J assignment may be wrong. The CDR3 runs to 14 residues. The germline gives CDR1 KGHSH, CDR2 LQKENI. The CDR3 region has the DNA TGTGCCAGCTCACCCATGGAGGGGGCGAGCGAGCAGTACTTC. This sequence encodes CASSPMEGASEQYF.

This clonotype was observed a handful of times. The chain has TRBV5-1 and TRBJ1-6; 10 bases are a match to TRBD1. After removal of 4 bases from V and 9 bases from J, the junction contained 7 bases not matched to a gene. From germline, CDR1 is SGHRS and CDR2 YFSETQ. The CDR3 totals 15 residues. CDR3 DNA: TGCGCCAGCAGCGGGACAGGGGACCCTTTTTCACCCCTCCACTTT. Translation: CASSGTGDPFSPLHF.

The chain employs TRBV12-3 or TRBV12-4 and TRBJ2-1; 9 nucleotides agree with TRBD2. CDR3 length equals 18 residues. V lost 10 bases and J lost 0; bases outside the gene matches: 16. The CDR3 is CAISPRLAGWDSYNEQFF. CDR3 in DNA: TGTGCCATCAGCCCTCGGCTAGCGGGGTGGGACTCCTACAATGAGCAGTTCTTC.

This chain links TRBV20-1 with TRBJ1-5; 8 bases fit TRBD1. CDR1 is DFQATT and CDR2 is SNEGSKA in the germline V gene (reference sequence). The J segment lost 3 bases and the V segment lost 6 bases, leaving 10 bases of the junction unmatched. The CDR3 spans 15 residues. CDR3 bases: TGCAGTGCCCTAGGACAGGGTGGTCCCAATCAGCCCCAGCATTTT. Residues: CSALGQGGPNQPQHF.

The V call is TRBV7-2, the J call TRBJ2-5; TRBD1 matches 10 bases. Germline V gene sequence: CDR1 SGHTA, CDR2 FQGNSA. The CDR3 totals 16 residues. V was pared by 3 bases and J by 1 base, with 5 bases of the junction left unmatched. The CDR3 protein is CASSLTGGAGQETQYF. CDR3 sequence (DNA): TGTGCCAGCAGCTTGACAGGGGGCGCTGGCCAAGAGACCCAGTACTTC.